The 17 T cell receptor beta chains listed next were all sequenced from one sample in a study of PD-1 blockade in mismatch repair-deficient tumors. The protocol was immunoSEQ multiplex PCR, while the TCRdb copy is restricted to in-frame clones and leaves out a portion. This repertoire shows some 97,000 clones, under 90% found once; its top ten account for around 6.5%. The sample consisted of peripheral blood, taken 35 to 37 weeks after starting pembrolizumab. The receptors come from an adult with mismatch repair-deficient cancer.

The chain is built from TRBV11-3 and TRBJ2-7, with D possibly being TRBD1 (6 bases). V was pared by 5 bases and J by 4 bases, with 12 bases between. The CDR3 extends over 13 amino acids. CDR1 and CDR2 from the germline V gene are SGHNT and YENEEA. In DNA form, the CDR3 reads TGTGCCAGCAGCCAGGGGCCGAGATACGAGCAGTACTTC. Translation: CASSQGPRYEQYF.

This rearrangement joins TRBV5-1 to TRBJ2-7; D possibly uses TRBD1 or TRBD2 (5 bases each). This CDR3 has 14 residues. CDR1 and CDR2 from the germline V gene are SGHRS and YFSETQ. V was cut by 5 bases and J by 3 bases, with 15 bases left in between. The CDR3, as DNA: TGCGCCAGCAGTTGGGACGGTACGATCTACGAGCAGTACTTC. Protein sequence: CASSWDGTIYEQYF.

This clone was seen only once. This chain joins TRBV5-1 and TRBJ2-5; TRBD2 agrees at 9 bases. V was clipped by 1 base and J by 2 bases; unmatched bases: 12. The CDR3 runs 18 residues. In germline, CDR1 is SGHRS, CDR2 YFSETQ. CDR3 sequence: CASSLWASGMSGQETQYF. In nucleotides, the CDR3 is TGCGCCAGCAGCTTGTGGGCTAGCGGGATGAGTGGGCAAGAGACCCAGTACTTC.

This sequence joins TRBV5-1 and TRBJ2-3; TRBD1 matches at 11 bases. Germline CDR1 is SGHRS and CDR2 is YFSETQ. J gave up 4 bases and V 4 bases, and 5 bases lay outside the gene matches. The CDR3 consists of 15 residues. The CDR3 DNA reads TGCGCCAGCAGCACGGGACAGGGGGGCGCAGATACGCAGTATTTT. As protein: CASSTGQGGADTQYF.

The chain is built from TRBV5-6 and TRBJ2-2; tentative D call: TRBD2 (6 bases). V lost 3 bases and J 1 base, leaving 10 bases between the germline ends. Germline V gene lookup returns CDR1 SGHDT and CDR2 YYEEEE. This CDR3 has 15 residues. Here the CDR3 DNA reads TGTGCCAGCAGCTCCTTAGCGGAGAACACCGGGGAGCTGTTTTTT. Amino acids: CASSSLAENTGELFF.

The rearrangement links TRBV7-3 to TRBJ2-6, with 10 bases matching TRBD1. V shed 5 bases and J 0 bases; nucleotides not matched to a gene: 10. Germline V gene lookup returns CDR1 SGHTA and CDR2 FQGTGA. This CDR3 is 19 amino acids long. DNA of the CDR3: TGTGCCAGCAGCCCTACAGGGACAGGGGCAAGCTCTGGGGCCAACGTCCTGACTTTC. This translates into CASSPTGTGASSGANVLTF. The whole variable domain, filled in from reference TRBV7-3 and TRBJ2-6, reads GAGVSQTPSNKVTEKGKYVELRCDPISGHTALYWYRQSLGQGPEFLIYFQGTGAADDSGLPNDRFFAVRPEGSVSTLKIQRTERGDSAVYLCASSPTGTGASSGANVLTFGAGSRLTVL.

This clone was observed many times. CDR3 loop: CASSTKGQGGYEQYF. CDR3 DNA sequence: TGTGCCAGTAGTACCAAAGGACAGGGAGGCTACGAGCAGTACTTC. The V call is TRBV19, the J call TRBJ2-7, with 8 bases matching TRBD1. With 4 bases clipped from V and 3 bases from J, the junction kept 8 bases outside the gene matches. The length of the CDR3 is 15 residues. Germline V gene sequence: CDR1 LNHDA, CDR2 SQIVND (reference sequence).

Comments on this clone: One end of the junction fails to match germline, which may point to a read error. The chain carries TRBV15 and TRBJ2-1; 7 nucleotides line up with TRBD1. CDR3 size: 12 residues. CDR1 and CDR2 (germline): LNHNV, YYDKDF (reference sequence). The CDR3 DNA reads as TGTGCCACCAGCGGAGACAGGGTTGAGCAGTTCTTC. Translating gives CATSGDRVEQFF.

CDR3 region: CASSSRGTSGSRDEQFF. As DNA, the CDR3 is TGTGCCAGCAGTTCTCGGGGGACTAGCGGGAGCCGCGATGAGCAGTTCTTC. V and J are TRBV27 and TRBJ2-1; 14 nucleotides align to TRBD2. The CDR3 has 17 residues. Germline V gene lookup returns CDR1 MNHEY and CDR2 SMNVEV (reference sequence). J gave up 8 bases and V 4 bases, and 10 bases lay outside the gene matches.

Only a few counts were recorded for this clone. The J gene is TRBJ1-2, the V gene TRBV5-4, with 10 bases aligning to TRBD1. This CDR3 spans 15 amino acids. Germline CDR1 is SGHNT and CDR2 is YYREEE (reference sequence). J gave up 8 bases and V 1 base, and 8 bases lay outside the gene matches. In DNA form, the CDR3 reads TGTGCCAGCAGCTTGAGGGGACAGGGGTGGGGAGGCTACACCTTC. It codes for CASSLRGQGWGGYTF.

In this sample, this clone turned up a few times. The rearrangement joins TRBV7-2 to TRBJ2-5; D ambiguous. The CDR3 extends over 13 amino acids. Trimming took off 5 bases at V and 5 bases at J, with 12 bases between the two ends. The V gene's germline CDR1 is SGHTA and CDR2 FQGNSA. The CDR3 loop reads CASSREGRETQYF. As DNA, the CDR3 is TGTGCCAGCAGCCGCGAAGGGCGGGAGACCCAGTACTTC.

This clone was detected only a few times. J is TRBJ1-5 and V is TRBV6-6, with D uncertain. The CDR3 spans 13 residues. Per the germline V gene, CDR1 is MNHNY and CDR2 is SVGAGI (reference sequence). V was clipped by 9 bases and J by 2 bases, with 11 bases between them. The CDR3 DNA is TGTGCCAGTGTCCAGGTTGGCAATCAGCCCCAGCATTTT. The encoded protein is CASVQVGNQPQHF.

This chain uses TRBV5-1 with TRBJ2-1; D call uncertain. This CDR3 comprises 13 residues. Looked up from germline, CDR1 is SGHRS and CDR2 is YFSETQ. V was cut by 2 bases and J by 8 bases, with 11 bases left in between. CDR3 sequence reads: CASSFDWLDEQFF. The CDR3 DNA is TGCGCCAGCAGCTTCGACTGGTTAGATGAGCAGTTCTTC.

V usage is TRBV7-8 and J usage is TRBJ2-5; 8 positions agree with TRBD2. V was clipped by 0 bases and J by 1 base; unmatched bases: 7. The germline V gene has CDR1 SGHVS and CDR2 FQNEAQ. This CDR3 has 17 amino acids. The CDR3 reads CASSLASASGFQETQYF. The CDR3 bases are TGTGCCAGCAGCTTAGCGTCGGCTAGCGGGTTCCAAGAGACCCAGTACTTC. The full variable domain, in which reference TRBV7-8 and TRBJ2-5 provide the parts outside the CDR3, is GAGVSQSPRYKVAKRGQDVALRCDPISGHVSLFWYQQALGQGPEFLTYFQNEAQLDKSGLPSDRFFAERPEGSVSTLKIQRTQQEDSAVYLCASSLASASGFQETQYFGPGTRLLVL.

V usage is TRBV10-2 and J usage is TRBJ1-1; 8 bases line up with TRBD1. The CDR3 loop spans 14 amino acids. Germline CDR1 WSHSY, CDR2 SAAADI. The J segment lost 3 bases and the V segment lost 6 bases, leaving 6 bases of the junction unmatched. The CDR3 sequence is CASSPQGGDTEAFF. The CDR3 region has the DNA TGCGCCAGCAGCCCACAGGGGGGGGACACTGAAGCTTTCTTT.

The rearrangement links TRBV2 to TRBJ2-7; D is perhaps TRBD2 (6 bases). Trimming removed 3 bases at V and 0 bases at J, with 6 bases between. This CDR3 region has 13 residues. CDR1 is SNHLY and CDR2 is FYNNEI in the germline V gene. CDR3 protein: CASSDGGSYEQYF. The CDR3 DNA is TGTGCCAGCAGTGACGGGGGCTCCTACGAGCAGTACTTC.

The rearrangement joins TRBV19 to TRBJ1-1; D uncertain. The CDR3 is 15 residues long. V was clipped by 3 bases and J by 6 bases, with 17 bases between them. Germline values: CDR1 LNHDA, CDR2 SQIVND (reference sequence). DNA for the CDR3: TGTGCCAGTAGTATGGGCCCCCAAGGGAGGGCTGAAGCTTTCTTT. Translation gives CASSMGPQGRAEAFF. Full variable domain (missing parts from reference TRBV19 and TRBJ1-1): DGGITQSPKYLFRKEGQNVTLSCEQNLNHDAMYWYRQDPGQGLRLIYYSQIVNDFQKGDIAEGYSVSREKKESFPLTVTSAQKNPTAFYLCASSMGPQGRAEAFFGQGTRLTVV.